This record looks at one T cell receptor beta chain sequence and its context. No antigen is known for it. These data belong to a study of cytomegalovirus exposure and HLA in healthy donors. Study-level results: Later analysis showed most CMV-associated TCR beta chains appearing HLA-restricted. Associated with cytomegalovirus, according to the listing, were 164 TCR beta chains.

The length of the CDR3 is 15 residues. Looked up from germline, CDR1 is MNHEY and CDR2 is SVGAGI. Trimming at V came to 5 bases and at J to 1 base, leaving 5 bases not matched to a gene. With 60 Vbeta and 13 Jbeta primers, the PCR was carried out. Data came from immunoSEQ multiplex PCR; TCRdb stores just in-frame clones and leaves some out. This table holds approximately 150,000 clones, roughly 75% found once. J is TRBJ1-3 and V is TRBV6-5; 7 positions agree with TRBD1. The origin of this receptor is a male donor in good health and CMV-seronegative. Sequenced input: PBMCs. CDR3 sequence: CASSLQGKSGNTIYF. CDR3 nucleotide sequence: TGTGCCAGCAGTCTACAGGGGAAATCTGGAAACACCATATATTTT.